This TCR beta chain was identified during a study of human T cells and chemical hapten exposure. The germline V and J ends were trimmed by 0 bases and 2 bases, with 9 bases remaining between them. The CDR3 consists of 14 residues. Germline CDR1 reads SGDLS; CDR2 reads YYNGEE. The time point denotes: patch test 1, 2 weeks after DPC sensitization. The sample's treatment: therapeutic diphenylcyclopropenone sensitization with weekly scalp DPC. Each CDR3 protein is one row after TCRdb ran MiXCR on the RACE reads. The table shows around 53,000 distinct CDR3 sequences, with about 10% occurring only once. The chain joins TRBV9 to TRBJ2-7, with D possibly matching TRBD1 (6 bases). This TCR was recovered from a woman between 45 and 65 years old with alopecia areata. Some clones in this sample may be carry-over from other donors' samples. The specimen was whole blood, collected in connection with sensitization to the hapten diphenylcyclopropenone (DPC). The CDR3 sequence is CASSVGRGPYEQYF. In DNA, the CDR3 is TGTGCCAGCAGCGTAGGCAGGGGACCCTACGAGCAGTACTTC.